The 30 T cell receptor beta chains listed next were all sequenced from one sample in a study of T cell repertoires in cytomegalovirus infection. In TCRdb, the reads were re-called with MiXCR into one record per CDR3 protein. Of about 740,000 distinct CDR3 sequences in the sample, less than 40% are singletons; the top ten hold around 2.8%. Input material: PBMCs. The receptors originated from a human donor in good health (CMV status not recorded). Some clones in this sample may be carry-over from other donors' samples.

There are a few counts of this clonotype. The chain is built from TRBV28 and TRBJ2-1, with TRBD1 matching 8 bases. The germline V gene encodes CDR1 MDHEN and CDR2 SYDVKM. J gave up 15 bases and V 6 bases, and 7 bases lay outside the gene matches. The CDR3 consists of 11 residues. The CDR3 is CASRGTGYLFF. The CDR3 bases are TGTGCCAGCAGGGGGACAGGATATTTGTTCTTC.

This clonotype was seen only once. This chain connects TRBV28 to TRBJ1-5; D not resolved. The CDR3 totals 15 residues. Germline V gene lookup returns CDR1 MDHEN and CDR2 SYDVKM. V gave up 6 bases and J gave up 0 bases, with 12 bases separating them. CDR3 amino acids: CASSRTHGSNQPQHF. The CDR3 DNA follows: TGTGCCAGCAGCCGGACCCATGGTAGCAATCAGCCCCAGCATTTT.

The genes are TRBV6-6 and TRBJ2-1; D is ambiguous. Looked up from germline, CDR1 is MNHNY and CDR2 is SVGAGI (reference sequence). The V end was cut by 0 bases, the J end by 6 bases, with 6 bases between. CDR3 length equals 13 residues. The CDR3 here is CASSYSNANEQFF. For the CDR3, the DNA is TGTGCCAGCAGTTACTCGAACGCCAATGAGCAGTTCTTC.

This chain connects TRBV25-1 to TRBJ2-2; D call uncertain. There are 17 residues in the CDR3. From germline, CDR1 is MGHDK and CDR2 SYGVNS. The V and J ends lost 0 bases and 4 bases respectively, with 15 bases between them. The DNA of the CDR3 is TGTGCCAGCAGTGAATATCGGCCGGGTTTGGGCACCGGGGAGCTGTTTTTT. This encodes CASSEYRPGLGTGELFF.

This chain links TRBV6-2 or TRBV6-3 with TRBJ1-5; 9 nucleotides line up with TRBD1. Trimming took 8 bases from V and 6 from J; bases not matched to a gene: 5. This CDR3 has 13 amino acids. In germline, CDR1 is MNHEY, CDR2 SVGEGT. The CDR3 DNA reads TGTGCCAGCGGGAGGACAGGGGTTCAGCCCCAGCATTTT. It translates to CASGRTGVQPQHF.

This rearrangement joins TRBV27 to TRBJ1-2; tentative D call: TRBD1 (5 bases). This CDR3 has 13 residues. Germline CDR1 MNHEY, CDR2 SMNVEV (reference sequence). V lost 6 bases and J lost 7, with 15 bases in between. CDR3 in DNA: TGTGCCAGCAGCCCCCGCAGGGTCGGTGGCTACACCTTC. This translates into CASSPRRVGGYTF.

The rearrangement uses TRBV28 and TRBJ1-5; D is unresolved. Germline V gene lookup returns CDR1 MDHEN and CDR2 SYDVKM. V gave up 3 bases and J gave up 7 bases, with 16 bases separating them. This CDR3 has 15 residues. This CDR3 reads CASSFSPGGPQPQHF. CDR3 in DNA: TGTGCCAGCAGTTTTTCACCCGGTGGTCCACAGCCCCAGCATTTT.

This clonotype came up many times. This chain links TRBV7-8 with TRBJ1-1, with D maybe TRBD1 (5 bases). V was pared by 5 bases and J by 1 base, with 17 bases between. The germline CDR1 and CDR2 sequences are SGHVS and FQNEAQ. This CDR3 has 16 residues. The CDR3 sequence: CASSREPQTANTEAFF. The CDR3, as DNA: TGTGCCAGCAGCCGCGAACCTCAGACAGCGAACACTGAAGCTTTCTTT.

The gene calls are TRBV5-1 and TRBJ2-1; 11 bases fit TRBD2. Germline values: CDR1 SGHRS, CDR2 YFSETQ. V lost 5 bases to trimming and J lost 9 bases; unmatched junction nucleotides: 10. The CDR3 totals 15 residues. CDR3 coding DNA: TGCGCCAGCAGGCAACTAGCGGGAGTTCTCTCTGAGCAGTTCTTC. It specifies CASRQLAGVLSEQFF.

This clonotype was counted at least ten times. V and J are TRBV19 and TRBJ2-5, with 9 positions matching TRBD1. V was pared by 6 bases and J by 4 bases, with 9 bases of the junction left unmatched. This CDR3 comprises 15 residues. Germline loops: CDR1 LNHDA, CDR2 SQIVND (reference sequence). CDR3 residues: CASRRRDREGETQYF. The CDR3 coding sequence is TGTGCCAGTAGAAGGCGGGACAGGGAGGGAGAGACCCAGTACTTC.

This chain links TRBV5-1 with TRBJ2-4; 7 bases are shared with TRBD2. J lost 7 bases, V lost 1 base, and 2 bases had no gene match. The CDR3 runs to 13 residues. Germline-derived CDR1 and CDR2 are SGHRS and YFSETQ. CDR3 nucleotide sequence: TGCGCCAGCAGCTTGTTGCGGGAGAACATTCAGTACTTC. Its translation is CASSLLRENIQYF. The whole variable domain, remainder taken from reference TRBV5-1 and TRBJ2-4, is KAGVTQTPRYLIKTRGQQVTLSCSPISGHRSVSWYQQTPGQGLQFLFEYFSETQRNKGNFPGRFSGRQFSNSRSEMNVSTLELGDSALYLCASSLLRENIQYFGAGTRLSVL.

The chain is built from TRBV6-8 and TRBJ2-3; D not certain. The CDR3 loop spans 12 amino acids. The germline V gene has CDR1 MNHGY and CDR2 SAAAGT. V was pared by 6 bases and J by 10 bases, with 14 bases between. CDR3 region: CASRTDSAAQYF. In nucleotides, the CDR3 is TGTGCCAGCAGGACTGATTCTGCGGCGCAGTATTTT.

J is TRBJ1-5 and V is TRBV18; 9 positions match TRBD1. The CDR3 consists of 15 residues. Trimming removed 0 bases from V and 7 bases from J; junction bases left unmatched: 4. Germline CDR1 is KGHSH and CDR2 is LQKENI. DNA of the CDR3: TGTGCCAGCTCACCACCGGGACAGGGCGGCCAGCCCCAGCATTTT. Translated, it gives CASSPPGQGGQPQHF. Full variable domain (rest looked up from reference TRBV18 and TRBJ1-5): NAGVMQNPRHLVRRRGQEARLRCSPMKGHSHVYWYRQLPEEGLKFMVYLQKENIIDESGMPKERFSAEFPKEGPSILRIQQVVRGDSAAYFCASSPPGQGGQPQHFGDGTRLSIL.

This chain joins TRBV20-1 and TRBJ2-1; 8 nucleotides match TRBD2. CDR3 length: 14 residues. CDR1 and CDR2 (germline): DFQATT, SNEGSKA (reference sequence). Losses at the gene ends were 6 bases for V and 9 bases for J; bases not matched to a gene: 13. The chain's CDR3 is CSAGSGSMTGEQFF. The DNA of the CDR3 is TGCAGTGCGGGGAGCGGGAGCATGACGGGTGAGCAGTTCTTC.

CDR3 DNA: TGTGCCAGCATCTTCGCTAGCTGGTCAGCTACGCAGTATTTT. Translation gives CASIFASWSATQYF. The chain has TRBV7-6 and TRBJ2-3; tentative D call: TRBD2 (5 bases). Germline CDR1 is SGHVS and CDR2 is FNYEAQ. This CDR3 spans 14 amino acids. The V end lost 7 bases, the J end lost 8 bases, and 19 bases lay between the germline ends.

The chain couples TRBV27 to TRBJ2-7; D is possibly TRBD1 (5 bases). V was pared by 8 bases and J by 4 bases, with 21 bases between. The CDR3 contains 15 residues. Germline assignment: CDR1 MNHEY and CDR2 SMNVEV (reference sequence). Here the CDR3 reads CASRREPDRGYEQYF. The CDR3 DNA follows: TGTGCCAGCCGCCGAGAACCGGATAGGGGTTACGAGCAGTACTTC.

The chain uses TRBV7-2 and TRBJ1-5; D not certain. CDR1 and CDR2 from the germline V gene are SGHTA and FQGNSA. The ends were cut back, 0 bases at V and 3 bases at J, with 6 bases in the middle. The length of the CDR3 is 14 residues. The CDR3 spells CASSLARNNQPQHF. The CDR3 DNA follows: TGTGCCAGCAGCTTAGCCAGGAACAATCAGCCCCAGCATTTT.

The genes are TRBV7-3 and TRBJ2-6, with 7 bases that match TRBD1. V lost 4 bases, J lost 1 base, and 13 bases stayed unmatched. Germline CDR1 reads SGHTA; CDR2 reads FQGTGA. The CDR3 extends over 19 amino acids. The CDR3 reads CASSSGTRGQLSGANVLTF. The CDR3 nucleotides are TGTGCCAGCAGCTCGGGAACCCGGGGACAGCTTTCTGGGGCCAACGTCCTGACTTTC.

This clonotype came up a few times. The rearrangement links TRBV24-1 to TRBJ1-1; 9 nucleotides match TRBD1. This CDR3 spans 14 amino acids. V lost 5 bases and J lost 12; bases outside the gene matches: 12. Per the germline V gene, CDR1 is KGHDR and CDR2 is SFDVKD. This CDR3 reads CATSGGGTGYRSFF. The CDR3, as DNA: TGTGCCACCAGTGGGGGCGGGACAGGGTACCGATCTTTCTTT.

A remark on this clonotype: An end of the junction does not agree with germline; a read error may underlie this. The chain is built from TRBV9 and TRBJ2-2; D is ambiguous. CDR1 and CDR2 from the germline V gene are SGDLS and YYNGEE. The CDR3 totals 12 residues. The CDR3 nucleotides read TGTTCCAGCAGCCCCGAGACCGGGGAGCTGTTTTTT. Translated, it gives CSSSPETGELFF.

This clonotype was detected once. The CDR3 carries no conserved terminal phenylalanine or tryptophan, so it likely arises from a read error. The limits of the CDR3 on the DNA are not certain, so only TCRdb's listed CDR3 is given. This sequence joins TRBV6-1 and TRBJ2-1. From its first to its last residue, the CDR3 has 15 amino acids. The germline CDR1 and CDR2 sequences are MNHNS and SASEGT. The CDR3 region is CASSEGVGVYNEQFL.

A word on this clonotype: Germline and junction disagree at one end, which may indicate a read error. The chain employs TRBV6-6 and TRBJ2-3; D not resolved. The CDR3 is made up of 14 amino acids. Germline V CDR1 and CDR2: MNHNY, SVGAGI (reference sequence). The CDR3 nucleotides are TGTGCCAGCAGTTACTCGGGCTACACAGAGACGCAGTATTTT. It encodes CASSYSGYTETQYF.

In its sample, this clonotype was seen a few times. This chain joins TRBV12-3 or TRBV12-4 and TRBJ2-1; D is ambiguous. The CDR3 is 12 amino acids. Deletions cut 2 bases from V and 4 bases from J, with 3 bases between. CDR3 sequence (DNA): TGTGCCAGCAGTTTACTATACAATGAGCAGTTCTTC. It encodes CASSLLYNEQFF.

V gene TRBV5-5 combines with J gene TRBJ2-1; D is ambiguous. Germline CDR1 reads SGHKS; CDR2 reads YYEKEE (reference sequence). Deletions cut 0 bases from V and 9 bases from J, with 13 bases between. This CDR3 has 14 residues. CDR3 sequence (DNA): TGTGCCAGCAGCTTGGAGCTAGGATGGCGTGAGCAGTTCTTC. Translated: CASSLELGWREQFF.

The chain uses TRBV12-3 or TRBV12-4 and TRBJ1-2; 9 nucleotides match TRBD1. V shed 4 bases, J shed 6 bases, and the junction held 9 bases outside the gene matches. This CDR3 region has 15 residues. The CDR3 sequence: CASSWLQGARDGYTF. The CDR3, as DNA: TGTGCCAGCAGTTGGTTACAGGGGGCCCGGGATGGCTACACCTTC.

This clonotype was counted only a few times. The chain couples TRBV6-6 to TRBJ2-2; either TRBD1 or TRBD2 may supply D (5 bases each). V was clipped by 4 bases and J by 6 bases, with 24 bases between them. Germline V gives CDR1 MNHNY, CDR2 SVGAGI (reference sequence). This CDR3 spans 18 amino acids. CDR3: CASSSDPYSIGESGELFF. Written as DNA, the CDR3 is TGTGCCAGCAGTTCGGACCCGTACTCAATAGGGGAGTCCGGGGAGCTGTTTTTT.

This chain links TRBV20-1 with TRBJ2-5; TRBD2 matches 12 bases. V dropped 7 bases and J dropped 2; count of bases not matched to a gene: 2. From germline, CDR1 is DFQATT and CDR2 SNEGSKA (reference sequence). There are 13 residues in the CDR3. The CDR3 protein is CSGTSGMQETQYF. In DNA form, the CDR3 reads TGCAGTGGGACTAGCGGGATGCAAGAGACCCAGTACTTC.

The chain recombines TRBV6-6 with TRBJ2-3, with D unresolved. The CDR3 runs 11 residues. Per germline, CDR1 MNHNY and CDR2 SVGAGI (reference sequence). V was trimmed by 2 bases and J by 9 bases, leaving 6 bases between them. The CDR3 protein is CASSYGQTQYF. The CDR3 DNA reads TGTGCCAGCAGTTACGGGCAGACGCAGTATTTT.

This clonotype was seen more than once but under ten times. The rearrangement joins TRBV7-9 to TRBJ1-1; D may be TRBD1 (5 bases). This CDR3 is 14 amino acids long. Trimming removed 4 bases at V and 0 bases at J, with 9 bases between. The germline V gene encodes CDR1 SEHNR and CDR2 FQNEAQ (reference sequence). DNA of the CDR3: TGTGCCAGCAGCTCGCAGGACATGAACACTGAAGCTTTCTTT. It specifies CASSSQDMNTEAFF.

The table lists this clonotype with a few counts. This chain joins TRBV19 and TRBJ1-2, with 10 bases that match TRBD1. CDR1 is LNHDA and CDR2 is SQIVND in the germline V gene (reference sequence). The length of the CDR3 is 15 residues. Losses at the gene ends were 3 bases for V and 4 bases for J; bases not matched to a gene: 5. The CDR3, as DNA: TGTGCCAGTAGTATTCCGGGACAGGGGATCTATGGCTACACCTTC. This gives the protein CASSIPGQGIYGYTF. Looking up the rest from reference TRBV19 and TRBJ1-2 gives the full variable domain: DGGITQSPKYLFRKEGQNVTLSCEQNLNHDAMYWYRQDPGQGLRLIYYSQIVNDFQKGDIAEGYSVSREKKESFPLTVTSAQKNPTAFYLCASSIPGQGIYGYTFGSGTRLTVV.